Included here is one TCR beta chain sequence, with context. What it recognizes is unknown. The data belong to a study of cytomegalovirus exposure and HLA in healthy donors. Whole-study results and caveats: Rarity marked most TCR sequences, yet some public TCRs occurred in many donors. The study labeled 150 to 200 TCR beta chains cytomegalovirus-associated.

These donors, healthy bone marrow donors, were studied. The CDR3 length is 14 residues. The germline V gene has CDR1 SQVTM and CDR2 ANQGSEA. J was trimmed by 4 bases and V by 6 bases; bases with no gene match: 8. PCR was performed using 60 Vbeta and 13 Jbeta primers. The method was immunoSEQ multiplex PCR; TCRdb's version includes in-frame clones alone and lacks a portion of them. This listing includes tens of thousands of clones. Specimen: PBMCs. The chain has TRBV29-1 and TRBJ2-1, with 8 positions matching TRBD2. This receptor was taken from a woman between 25 and 40 years old in good health and CMV-seronegative. CDR3 bases: TGCAGCGTCCGTTTCCGCGGGGGGTACAATGAGCAGTTCTTC. Protein product: CSVRFRGGYNEQFF.